This is a list of T cell receptor beta chains from one sample in a study of T cell changes during pregnancy in multiple sclerosis. Sequencing used immunoSEQ multiplex PCR; TCRdb keeps in-frame clones, though not all of them. The sample lists 20,000 to 25,000 clones; 85% were seen once. The sample was CD8+ T cells from peripheral blood mononuclear cells, taken in the first trimester of pregnancy. The source of these receptors is a female donor in good health, enrolled as a control in a pregnancy study. CDR3s include the opening cysteine and the closing phenylalanine or tryptophan.

>TRBJ1-2|TRBV7-9
CASSSEGQDRAYGYTF
>TRBJ2-3|TRBV6-4
CASSPAGGGQDTQYF
>TRBJ1-1|TRBV7-2
CASSLAVVGDWAFF
>TRBJ2-3|TRBV6-4
CASSPEAGVVDTQYF
>TRBJ2-1|TRBV6-4
CASSEGGGQGFNEQFF
>TRBJ2-7|TRBV6-5
CASSYGRQNGYDEQYF
>TRBJ2-1|TRBV25-1
CASSRAGGNEQFF
>TRBJ2-5|TRBV7-2
CASSLSRGQETQYF
>TRBJ1-5|TRBV28
CASSLKGKNQPQHF
>TRBJ2-1|TRBV11-2
CASSPRLAGGRDEQFF
>TRBJ1-1|TRBV29-1
CSVGQLNTEAFF
>TRBJ2-1|TRBV9
CASSVDGSGAYIYNEQFF
>TRBJ1-3|TRBV5-1
CASSRDRGDGNTIYF
>TRBJ1-5|TRBV7-2
CASSPGQGLRKPQHF
>TRBJ1-2|TRBV7-3
CASSSTNPRDRGSATYGYTF
>TRBJ1-6|TRBV2
CASSPATVTDSPLHF
>TRBJ1-4|TRBV6-5
CASSYSSTGTEKLFF
>TRBJ2-3|TRBV6-4
CASSRQGSTDTQYF
>TRBJ2-5|TRBV7-9
CASSPGTGDVETQYF
>TRBJ2-7|TRBV30
CASQWRELSYEQYF
>TRBJ2-7|TRBV6-1
CASSERERAREQYF
>TRBJ1-2|TRBV6-6
CASNDSPPGYTF
>TRBJ1-2|TRBV27
CASSRGAVGGYTF
>TRBJ2-1|TRBV5-8
CASSLAPGRGLAFF
>TRBJ2-2|TRBV5-4
CASSPYSGGASGELFF
>TRBJ1-1|TRBV10-3
CAISVILESEGVAEAFF
>TRBJ2-7|TRBV14
CASSQGRDPSYEQYF
>TRBJ2-1|TRBV7-9
CASSGDPGSGQISYNEQFF
>TRBJ2-6|TRBV15
CATSSPGLAGISGANVLTF
>TRBJ1-5|TRBV19
CASSIGNSQPQHF
>TRBJ2-1|TRBV25-1
CASTTGGGYNEQFF
>TRBJ1-1|TRBV7-7
CASSLGQYTEAFF
>TRBJ2-3|TRBV6-4
CASSDSPGTGGVDTQYF
>TRBJ2-7|TRBV27
CASSLRREGTEQYF
>TRBJ2-1|TRBV5-1
CASSSGTSGTNEQFF
>TRBJ2-7|TRBV7-3
CASSFGGGLGYEQYF
>TRBJ2-1|TRBV9
CASSPRGAIGGVWYNEQFF
>TRBJ2-5|TRBV18
CASSPDRDGARETQYF
>TRBJ1-2|TRBV6-5
CASSSDRGRGGYTF
>TRBJ1-2|TRBV28
CASSSFYSISTGGTYGYTF
>TRBJ2-7|TRBV7-9
CASSSRTSGHTYEQYF
>TRBJ1-2|TRBV28
CASSFPRDRGRNRPGYTF
>TRBJ2-3|TRBV12-5
CASGLGLTDTQYF
>TRBJ2-3|TRBV6-4
CAGSPGTGDTDTQYF
>TRBJ2-1|TRBV5-1
CASSRGVAGVNEQFF
>TRBJ1-4|TRBV7-9
CASSHLMNEKLFF
>TRBJ1-3|TRBV5-1
CASSLDRGPGNTIYF
>TRBJ2-7|TRBV7-2
CASSLGTGSYEQYF
>TRBJ2-3|TRBV6-1
CASSEAAGGTDTQYF